Below, 4 T cell receptor beta chains from the same sample are listed, as sequenced in a study of OX40 agonist ivuxolimab in advanced cancers. Profiling relied on immunoSEQ multiplex PCR, and the TCRdb table lists in-frame clones only, not all of them. Of roughly 86,000 clones detected, roughly 92% appear once; the ten largest clones hold 0.9% to 1.2%. This specimen was CD4+ or CD8+ T cells sorted from blood, taken in a trial of the OX40 agonist ivuxolimab. Receptors were obtained from an adult with an advanced solid tumor such as melanoma, head and neck, liver or kidney cancer.

V gene TRBV29-1 combines with J gene TRBJ2-1; 9 bases line up with TRBD1. V dropped 7 bases and J dropped 2; count of bases not matched to a gene: 9. CDR1 SQVTM and CDR2 ANQGSEA come from the germline V gene. The CDR3 is made up of 15 amino acids. The CDR3 sequence is CSEQAGTGPYNEQFF. Written as DNA, the CDR3 is TGCAGCGAGCAGGCCGGGACAGGGCCCTACAATGAGCAGTTCTTC.

V is TRBV10-3 and J is TRBJ2-3; D perhaps matches TRBD2 (6 bases). The V gene lost 8 bases and the J gene lost 3 bases, with 24 bases spanning the gap. CDR1 is ENHRY and CDR2 is SYGVKD in the germline V gene. The CDR3 is made up of 17 amino acids. The CDR3 coding sequence is TGTGCCATCGGTAGGGGCGCGGAGGGAGGTTTAACAGATACGCAGTATTTT. Residues: CAIGRGAEGGLTDTQYF.

The chain combines TRBV6-5 with TRBJ2-2; D is ambiguous. This CDR3 has 15 residues. The V end was cut by 7 bases, the J end by 0 bases, with 12 bases between. In germline, CDR1 is MNHEY, CDR2 SVGAGI. DNA for the CDR3: TGTGCCAGCAATGGCAGGCTATCGAACACCGGGGAGCTGTTTTTT. It translates to CASNGRLSNTGELFF.

This clone occurred once. V usage is TRBV28 and J usage is TRBJ2-3; D is tentatively TRBD1 or TRBD2 (5 bases each). The germline CDR1 and CDR2 sequences are MDHEN and SYDVKM. Trimming shortened V by 6 bases and J by 4 bases, and 14 bases separated the two germline ends. This CDR3 spans 14 amino acids. The CDR3: CASSLGPVADTQYF. CDR3 DNA sequence: TGTGCCAGCAGCTTGGGACCCGTTGCAGATACGCAGTATTTT.